This TCR beta chain was captured by sequencing in a study of T-cell memory formation after mild COVID-19. This clonotype was seen a handful of times. Constant-segment primers and 5'RACE yielded cDNA libraries for TCR alpha and TCR beta, each carrying sample barcodes and UMIs. TCRdb ran MiXCR on the 5' RACE reads and lists one entry per CDR3 protein. The sample has 380,000 or so distinct CDR3 sequences; roughly 15% are singletons. The ends lost 2 bases at V and 5 bases at J; junction bases unmatched: 4. Per the germline V gene, CDR1 is LGHNA and CDR2 is YNFKEQ. The CDR3 covers 15 residues. This sequence originates from a man aged 18 to 29 who had mild COVID-19 (a few samples of this study predate the infection). Cell type and time point are not known. The chain carries TRBV4-2 and TRBJ2-1; TRBD1 matches at 9 bases. The sequencing sample was made of PBMCs or a T cell subset sorted from them (not recorded which). This CDR3 is CASSQPGQGDNEQFF. CDR3 nucleotide sequence: TGTGCCAGCAGCCAACCGGGACAGGGAGACAATGAGCAGTTCTTC.